The rows below give T cell receptor beta chains drawn from one sample of a study of T cells in Graves' hyperthyroidism and ophthalmopathy. From the multiplex PCR reads, TCRdb called clonotypes with MiXCR, one entry per CDR3 protein. Of hundreds of thousands of distinct CDR3 sequences in the sample, approximately 13% were seen once. The source material was blood. The receptors were sampled from a woman aged 40 to 50 with Graves' ophthalmopathy. CDR3s leave out the opening cysteine and the closing phenylalanine or tryptophan. Fields, in order: D gene, V gene, CDR3 protein. D genes are given only for firm matches.

>-|TRBV6-1
ASRIREYSNQPQH
>TRBD1|TRBV7-9
ASSGQGWNTEAF
>-|TRBV2
ASSEGRAASNQY
>-|TRBV18
ASSPPQGSETQY
>-|TRBV6-1
ASSDVQGDYEQY
>-|TRBV7-2
ASSLGLSVSPLH
>-|TRBV7-9
ASRLGADQPQH
>TRBD1|TRBV28
ASNIHSGQGHGYT
>TRBD2|TRBV7-9
ASSLLGRGGQYNERF
>-|TRBV3-1
ASSQGVGQSDTQY
>TRBD2|TRBV6-2/TRBV6-3
ASSYSRSGPGLAGPGTDIQY
>-|TRBV2
ATGRTDTQY
>-|TRBV3-1
ASSQRPGDNEQF
>-|TRBV27
ASSLFGRTPTYEQY
>-|TRBV28
ASTSPGLMGEKLF
>-|TRBV6-5
ASSYPGADTQY
>-|TRBV6-5
ASSSSSIGEKLF
>-|TRBV28
ASSRPGLSINEQF
>TRBD2|TRBV7-2
ASSRNSGGAGNEQF
>TRBD2|TRBV20-1
SARASGSAFHNEQF
>-|TRBV20-1
SARDYAGAGDGYT
>TRBD1|TRBV29-1
SGRQGYTEAF
>TRBD2|TRBV12-3/TRBV12-4
TSSIGTSGSDEQF
>-|TRBV18
ASSPGIDEKLF
>-|TRBV2
ASSVWPAVYGYT
>TRBD1|TRBV28
ASSFQGAPIYGYT
>-|TRBV20-1
SARGFAEQF
>-|TRBV18
ASSPREGRYSEAF
>TRBD1|TRBV6-2/TRBV6-3
ASSNLTGVDEQY
>-|TRBV6-1
ASSDNFNQPQH
>TRBD2|TRBV27
ASSSQKIGTSSLREQY
>TRBD2|TRBV5-6
ASSLAGLGGAYNEQF
>TRBD2|TRBV12-5
ASGLVPLAGGVPYEQY
>-|TRBV10-3
AISPQSSGNTIY
>-|TRBV7-2
ASSFRGLNTEAF
>-|TRBV6-1
ASRGAREKLF
>-|TRBV25-1
ASIPTPGETQY
>-|TRBV28
ASSRDRLDTQY
>-|TRBV28
ASSPQPPRSYEQY
>TRBD2|TRBV20-1
SARDPGGGALETQY
>-|TRBV3-1
ASSPGSDEAF
>-|TRBV6-1
ASSGHGGRANEQY
>TRBD1|TRBV11-2
ASSFQIRQGGYT
>TRBD2|TRBV7-9
ASGGDYYQPYEQY
>-|TRBV6-5
ASSYWEERNTIY
>TRBD2|TRBV12-3/TRBV12-4
ASSLFLGWGTSGGGPDTQY
>-|TRBV18
ASSPRGPLPQH
>TRBD1|TRBV5-1
ASSLEPTGLAGELF
>-|TRBV11-2
ASSLVLGSSYEQY
>TRBD2|TRBV20-1
SARDLAGVGLREQF
>TRBD2|TRBV5-6
ASSPLTKREDRRSYNEQF
>TRBD2|TRBV2
ASSTGLAGGTYEQY
>-|TRBV28
ASSSPSPDTDRLGSSYEQY
>-|TRBV10-3
AIRKDRSNTEAF
>-|TRBV20-1
SARNLQSTDTQY
>-|TRBV28
ASSPGLWNTEAF
>TRBD2|TRBV24-1
ATSDKLAGGTSNEQF
>-|TRBV4-1
ASSPQGFDEQY